This is a list of T cell receptor beta chains from one sample in a study of blood T cells in healthy people across ages. TCRdb used MiXCR to reprocess the 5' RACE reads, holding one entry per CDR3 protein. The table records approximately 880,000 distinct CDR3 sequences, about 48% of them present only once. The sequencing sample was made of blood. Source of these receptors: a man between 25 and 39 years old in good health. CDR3s include the opening cysteine and the closing phenylalanine or tryptophan. The D gene is left open where the match is weak. Clone size appears in some rows only: once, few, many, or a class for an expanded clone.

>few|TRBD1|TRBV6-2/TRBV6-3|TRBJ2-1
CASGRDSDNEQFF
TGTGCCAGCGGCCGGGACAGCGACAATGAGCAGTTCTTC
>NA|NA|TRBV3-1|TRBJ2-3
CASSRWAGDTQYF
TGTGCCAGCAGCCGCTGGGCCGGGGATACGCAGTATTTT
>NA|NA|TRBV4-3|TRBJ1-1
CASSQVVGGMNTEAFF
TGCGCCAGCAGCCAAGTTGTAGGGGGAATGAACACTGAAGCTTTCTTT
>NA|NA|TRBV29-1|TRBJ1-1
CSVPGQNTEAFF
TGCAGCGTCCCGGGACAGAACACTGAAGCTTTCTTT
>many|NA|TRBV6-5|TRBJ1-1
CASSQRGGRRNTEAFF
TGTGCCAGCAGCCAAAGGGGGGGAAGGCGGAACACTGAAGCTTTCTTT
>NA|TRBD2|TRBV5-1|TRBJ2-7
CASGTSGGSAYEQYF
TGCGCCAGCGGGACTAGCGGGGGGTCTGCCTACGAGCAGTACTTC
>few|NA|TRBV7-3|TRBJ2-5
CASSLRPDPGTQYF
TGTGCCAGCAGCTTACGGCCAGACCCAGGGACCCAGTACTTC
>few|NA|TRBV25-1|TRBJ1-5
CASSERGLQPQHF
TGTGCCAGCAGTGAGCGGGGCTTACAGCCCCAGCATTTT
>NA|NA|TRBV7-2|TRBJ1-5
CASSQQGRESNQPQHF
TGTGCCAGCAGTCAACAGGGCCGAGAAAGCAATCAGCCCCAGCATTTT
>NA|TRBD2|TRBV7-2|TRBJ2-3
CASSFGVAGVKDTQYF
TGTGCCAGCAGCTTTGGAGTAGCGGGGGTGAAGGATACGCAGTATTTT
>NA|TRBD1|TRBV3-1|TRBJ2-7
CASSQRRDRANEQYF
TGTGCCAGCAGCCAACGCCGGGACAGGGCCAACGAGCAGTACTTC
>NA|TRBD2|TRBV28|TRBJ2-3
CASSFRGGPTDTQYF
TGTGCCAGCAGTTTCCGGGGGGGGCCCACAGATACGCAGTATTTT
>few|NA|TRBV7-2|TRBJ1-6
CASSLMGQAGNSPLHF
TGTGCCAGCAGCTTAATGGGTCAGGCCGGGAATTCACCCCTCCACTTT
>NA|TRBD2|TRBV5-1|TRBJ2-7
CASSNRTSGGTYEQYF
TGCGCCAGCAGCAATAGGACTAGCGGGGGCACCTACGAGCAGTACTTC
>NA|TRBD1|TRBV7-9|TRBJ2-7
CASIRTGGVEQYF
TGTGCCAGCATTAGGACAGGGGGTGTCGAGCAGTACTTC
>NA|TRBD2|TRBV27|TRBJ2-3
CASVRRGGSDTQYF
TGTGCCAGCGTCAGGCGGGGGGGGTCAGATACGCAGTATTTT
>many|TRBD2|TRBV28|TRBJ2-7
CASSLTSGASEQYF
TGTGCCAGCAGTTTGACTAGCGGGGCATCCGAGCAGTACTTC
>few|NA|TRBV28|TRBJ2-7
CASWAGDYEQYF
TGTGCCAGCTGGGCAGGTGATTACGAGCAGTACTTC
>few|TRBD1|TRBV12-3/TRBV12-4|TRBJ2-7
CASSLGQEYYEQYF
TGTGCCAGCAGTCTCGGACAGGAATACTACGAGCAGTACTTC
>NA|NA|TRBV30|TRBJ1-1
CAWKNTEAFF
TGTGCCTGGAAGAACACTGAAGCTTTCTTT
>NA|NA|TRBV25-1|TRBJ1-5
CASSESGSAGQPQHF
TGTGCCAGCAGTGAATCGGGGTCCGCGGGTCAGCCCCAGCATTTT
>many|TRBD2|TRBV20-1|TRBJ2-7
CSASPTGTSRDEQYF
TGCAGTGCTAGCCCAACCGGGACTAGTCGGGACGAGCAGTACTTC
>NA|NA|TRBV5-6|TRBJ1-2
CASSFSYDYTF
TGTGCCAGCAGCTTCAGCTATGACTACACCTTC
>few|NA|TRBV27|TRBJ2-7
CASSKTEPYPIYEQYF
TGTGCCAGCAGTAAGACAGAGCCCTACCCGATCTACGAGCAGTACTTC
>NA|NA|TRBV10-3|TRBJ1-4
CAISESKTATNEKLFF
TGTGCCATCAGTGAGTCGAAGACAGCGACTAATGAAAAACTGTTTTTT
>NA|TRBD1|TRBV9|TRBJ2-1
CASSVDRGTYNEQFF
TGTGCCAGCAGCGTAGACAGGGGAACCTACAATGAGCAGTTCTTC
>NA|NA|TRBV28|TRBJ2-4
CASSLFGSYLTKNIQYF
TGTGCCAGCAGTTTATTTGGTTCCTACCTAACCAAAAACATTCAGTACTTC
>NA|TRBD1|TRBV2|TRBJ1-5
CATRGGGNQPQHF
TGTGCCACCCGAGGGGGCGGCAATCAGCCCCAGCATTTT
>NA|NA|TRBV10-3|TRBJ1-1
CAISGGFEAFF
TGTGCCATCAGTGGGGGGTTTGAAGCTTTCTTT
>many|NA|TRBV5-1|TRBJ2-3
CASSPTGGLHATDTQYF
TGCGCCAGCAGCCCTACTGGGGGGCTCCATGCCACAGATACGCAGTATTTT
>NA|NA|TRBV3-1|TRBJ2-7
CASSQDWAVYEQYF
TGTGCCAGCAGCCAGGACTGGGCCGTCTACGAGCAGTACTTC
>few|TRBD1|TRBV4-1|TRBJ1-4
CASSPTGTGPVGEKLFF
TGCGCCAGCAGCCCCACCGGGACAGGGCCGGTAGGTGAAAAACTGTTTTTT
>NA|NA|TRBV2|TRBJ1-1
CASSVFESTEAFF
TGTGCCAGCAGTGTTTTCGAGAGCACTGAAGCTTTCTTT
>NA|TRBD1|TRBV11-3|TRBJ2-1
CASRSGQGASYNEQFF
TGTGCCAGCAGATCAGGACAGGGGGCCTCCTACAATGAGCAGTTCTTC
>many|TRBD1|TRBV7-3|TRBJ2-7
CASSPTGQGFYEQYF
TGTGCCAGCAGCCCGACGGGACAGGGCTTCTACGAGCAGTACTTC
>NA|NA|TRBV15|TRBJ2-4
CATSSPLLAGVAKNIQYF
TGTGCCACCAGCAGCCCCCTTTTGGCAGGTGTCGCCAAAAACATTCAGTACTTC
>NA|NA|TRBV20-1|TRBJ2-7
CSAHKRGGLYEQYF
TGCAGTGCTCACAAAAGGGGGGGGTTGTACGAGCAGTACTTC
>NA|TRBD1|TRBV20-1|TRBJ1-6
CSARRTGTGNSPLHF
TGCAGTGCTAGAAGAACCGGGACAGGGAATTCACCCCTCCACTTT
>NA|TRBD2|TRBV9|TRBJ2-4
CASSVATRSGGAENIQYF
TGTGCCAGCAGCGTAGCTACGAGAAGCGGGGGGGCGGAAAACATTCAGTACTTC
>NA|NA|TRBV5-1|TRBJ1-1
CASRRVGIVNTEAFF
TGCGCCAGCAGGAGGGTAGGGATAGTGAACACTGAAGCTTTCTTT
>NA|TRBD2|TRBV7-9|TRBJ2-7
CASSLVSGGAYYEQYF
TGTGCCAGCAGCTTAGTGTCCGGGGGGGCCTACTACGAGCAGTACTTC
>NA|TRBD1|TRBV12-3/TRBV12-4|TRBJ1-6
CASSDRESPLHF
TGTGCCAGCAGTGACAGGGAATCACCCCTCCACTTT
>few|NA|TRBV27|TRBJ2-5
CASSLMGGQTQYF
TGTGCCAGCAGTTTAATGGGGGGTCAGACCCAGTACTTC
>NA|NA|TRBV20-1|TRBJ1-2
CSAPSEDDGANYGYTF
TGCAGTGCCCCAAGCGAGGACGACGGAGCTAACTATGGCTACACCTTC
>NA|TRBD2|TRBV7-2|TRBJ2-7
CASSLLAGAYEQYF
TGTGCCAGCAGCTTACTAGCGGGGGCCTACGAGCAGTACTTC
>NA|TRBD2|TRBV9|TRBJ2-7
CASSVAGLAGEQYF
TGTGCCAGCAGCGTAGCCGGACTAGCGGGTGAGCAGTACTTC
>NA|NA|TRBV7-9|TRBJ2-1
CASSFLESGSYDEQFF
TGTGCCAGCAGCTTTTTGGAGAGTGGCTCCTACGATGAGCAGTTCTTC
>NA|NA|TRBV27|TRBJ2-7
CASTGDAPYEQYF
TGTGCCAGCACAGGGGATGCCCCCTACGAGCAGTACTTC
>few|NA|TRBV5-5|TRBJ1-2
CASSLTTGTLFYGYTF
TGTGCCAGCAGCCTCACCACCGGGACACTTTTCTATGGCTACACCTTC
>NA|TRBD1|TRBV3-1|TRBJ1-2
CASSQETGLGYGYTF
TGTGCCAGCAGCCAGGAGACAGGGCTCGGCTATGGCTACACCTTC
>NA|NA|TRBV20-1|TRBJ1-6
CSARDSRGDSPLHF
TGCAGTGCTAGAGATAGCAGGGGTGATTCACCCCTCCACTTT